Sequencing of this TCR beta chain was carried out in a study of shared clonotypes between healthy human individuals. Study-wide results and caveats: Relative to memory subsets, naive subsets generally showed larger estimated richness.

The CDR3 is made up of 15 amino acids. Germline loops: CDR1 SGDLS, CDR2 YYNGEE. Every immunoSEQ plate was one replicate of a subset's evenly spread DNA. In the authors' workflow: ImmunoSEQ output held junction-only sequences without quality scores, so filtering differed. The repertoire was sequenced with immunoSEQ multiplex PCR; TCRdb's copy has only in-frame clones and lacks some. The V and J calls and the clone size are those of that table, but D and trimming were determined from the DNA. This table holds 1.5 million to 2.5 million clones, roughly 95% found once. As regards this clone: Its antigen remains unknown. Sequence at one end of the junction differs from germline and may be a read error.

The naive CD8 subset, CD45RO-negative cells positively selected for CCR7, excluded terminally differentiated effector memory CD45RA+ cells. Material: naive CD8+ T cells sorted from blood. This clonotype was sampled from a man in his late teens or twenties in good health. The chain has TRBV9 and TRBJ1-1, with D possibly matching TRBD1 (5 bases). CDR3 amino acids: CASSVLEGLKTEAFF. The CDR3 DNA reads TGTGCCAGCAGCGTTCTTGAGGGGTTGAAGACTGAAGCTTTCTTT.